What follows are 18 T cell receptor beta chains derived from one specimen sequenced in a study of T-cell reconstitution after alpha-beta-depleted transplantation in children. The TCRbeta library was prepared with unique molecular identifiers. TCRdb re-called the PCR reads through MiXCR, storing one row per CDR3 protein. The data show 440,000 or so distinct CDR3 sequences, roughly 44% seen once. Here the sequenced sample was PBMCs, taken before TCRalphabeta/CD19-depleted stem cell transplant. Receptor source: a girl under 10 years old with aplastic anemia, due to receive a stem cell transplant.

V and J are TRBV28 and TRBJ1-1; possible D gene TRBD1, 5 bases. The CDR3 has 14 amino acids. Per germline, CDR1 MDHEN and CDR2 SYDVKM. The ends were cut back, 2 bases at V and 4 bases at J, with 11 bases in the middle. The DNA of the CDR3 is TGTGCCAGCAGTTTAGGGGGGAGGATCACTGAAGCTTTCTTT. Translated: CASSLGGRITEAFF.

There are a few counts of this clonotype. This rearrangement joins TRBV7-3 to TRBJ2-7, with D perhaps being TRBD1 or TRBD2 (5 bases each). This CDR3 is 16 amino acids long. The germline V and J ends were trimmed by 5 bases and 0 bases, with 17 bases remaining between them. Germline lookup yields CDR1 SGHTA and CDR2 FQGTGA. CDR3 sequence (DNA): TGTGCCAGCAGCCGCACCCCGAAGGGGAGCTCCTACGAGCAGTACTTC. Protein: CASSRTPKGSSYEQYF. Full variable domain (outside the CDR3, taken from reference TRBV7-3 and TRBJ2-7): GAGVSQTPSNKVTEKGKYVELRCDPISGHTALYWYRQSLGQGPEFLIYFQGTGAADDSGLPNDRFFAVRPEGSVSTLKIQRTERGDSAVYLCASSRTPKGSSYEQYFGPGTRLTVT.

This clonotype was seen only a few times. The V call is TRBV10-3, the J call TRBJ2-7, with 9 bases that match TRBD1. V trimming: 2 bases; J trimming: 6 bases; junction bases outside the gene matches: 2. The CDR3 sequence is 13 residues long. Germline CDR1 is ENHRY and CDR2 is SYGVKD. CDR3 DNA sequence: TGTGCCATCAGTGAGGACAGGGGGGGCGAGCAGTACTTC. As protein: CAISEDRGGEQYF.

This clonotype was detected only a few times. V is TRBV5-6 and J is TRBJ1-1; no definite D call. Trimming took 5 bases from V and 1 from J, leaving 15 bases between them. Germline V gene sequence: CDR1 SGHDT, CDR2 YYEEEE. The CDR3 contains 15 residues. DNA of the CDR3: TGTGCCAGCAGTCGGCTCGCAGAGCCGAACACTGAAGCTTTCTTT. This translates into CASSRLAEPNTEAFF.

This clonotype showed up many times. The V gene is TRBV12-3 or TRBV12-4, the J gene TRBJ2-1, with D perhaps TRBD2 (5 bases). CDR3 length: 14 residues. V was clipped by 6 bases and J by 8 bases, with 17 bases between them. This CDR3 is CASRQRTAEDEQFF. As DNA, the CDR3 is TGTGCCAGCAGACAACGAACAGCGGAGGATGAGCAGTTCTTC.

This clonotype was seen just once. The CDR3 DNA reads TGTGCCAGCGGTTGGGGGACTAGCAGTTACAATGAGCAGTTCTTC. Translation gives CASGWGTSSYNEQFF. The chain has TRBV11-2 and TRBJ2-1, with 9 nucleotides matching TRBD2. CDR3 length: 15 residues. Germline CDR1 is SGHAT and CDR2 is FQNNGV. The V segment lost 8 bases and the J segment 4 bases; nucleotides outside the gene matches: 9.

The gene calls are TRBV20-1 and TRBJ2-1; tentative D call: TRBD2 (6 bases). V was cut by 4 bases and J by 0 bases, with 13 bases left in between. CDR1 DFQATT and CDR2 SNEGSKA come from the germline V gene (reference sequence). The CDR3 has 15 amino acids. The chain's CDR3 is CSAILAVSSYNEQFF. CDR3 in DNA: TGCAGTGCTATATTAGCGGTTAGCTCCTACAATGAGCAGTTCTTC.

V usage is TRBV29-1 and J usage is TRBJ2-3; D unresolved. There are 10 residues in the CDR3. V was pared by 5 bases and J by 3 bases, with 3 bases between. Germline CDR1 reads SQVTM; CDR2 reads ANQGSEA. Here the CDR3 DNA reads TGCAGCGTTCTGACAGATACGCAGTATTTT. Translating it yields CSVLTDTQYF.

The gene calls are TRBV6-5 and TRBJ2-7, with D tentatively TRBD1 or TRBD2 (5 bases each). Per germline, CDR1 MNHEY and CDR2 SVGAGI. Trimming left V 1 base short and J 2 bases short, with 9 bases between. The CDR3 length is 14 residues. The DNA of the CDR3 is TGTGCCAGCAGTTACTTCGGGGCGGCCTACGAGCAGTACTTC. Residues: CASSYFGAAYEQYF.

This chain links TRBV7-8 with TRBJ2-3; D possibly corresponds to TRBD2 (6 bases). Germline CDR1 SGHVS, CDR2 FQNEAQ. This CDR3 spans 13 amino acids. V dropped 5 bases and J dropped 10 bases, with 16 bases sitting between them. The CDR3 loop reads CASSPFGRGAQYF. CDR3 sequence (DNA): TGTGCCAGCAGCCCGTTTGGGCGGGGCGCGCAGTATTTT.

The genes are TRBV4-3 and TRBJ2-7; D remains unclear. Germline lookup yields CDR1 LGHNA and CDR2 YSLEER. CDR3 length equals 13 residues. V lost 4 bases and J 6 bases, leaving 13 bases between the germline ends. For the CDR3, the DNA is TGCGCCAGCAGCCGCGCACCCTTTTTCGAGCAGTACTTC. It specifies CASSRAPFFEQYF.

The CDR3 spells CASSYRDPQTGELFF. The CDR3 DNA reads TGTGCCAGCAGCTACCGCGACCCGCAAACCGGGGAGCTGTTTTTT. The chain has TRBV4-2 and TRBJ2-2; no clear D. Trimming shortened V by 5 bases and J by 5 bases, and 15 bases separated the two germline ends. The CDR3 runs to 15 residues. The germline gives CDR1 LGHNA, CDR2 YNFKEQ.

J is TRBJ2-7 and V is TRBV6-5; 8 positions match TRBD2. The germline V gene has CDR1 MNHEY and CDR2 SVGAGI. The trim removed 2 bases at V and 6 bases at J, leaving 9 bases unmatched. CDR3 size: 15 residues. The CDR3 region is CASSYTPGGNAEQYF. The CDR3 DNA reads TGTGCCAGCAGTTACACGCCGGGGGGGAATGCCGAGCAGTACTTC.

The chain couples TRBV20-1 to TRBJ2-3, with 10 nucleotides matching TRBD2. The germline V gene encodes CDR1 DFQATT and CDR2 SNEGSKA (reference sequence). This CDR3 contains 16 residues. J lost 8 bases, V lost 1 base, and 12 bases had no gene match. The CDR3 coding sequence is TGCAGTGCTAGAGCAATCCAAGCGGGAGGGATGGGTACGCAGTATTTT. Its protein is CSARAIQAGGMGTQYF.

The chain carries TRBV11-2 and TRBJ2-1, with D unclear. The germline V and J ends were trimmed by 3 bases and 1 base, with 10 bases remaining between them. The CDR3 length is 15 residues. Germline loops: CDR1 SGHAT, CDR2 FQNNGV. The chain's CDR3 is CASSFTSPSYNEQFF. CDR3 DNA sequence: TGTGCCAGCAGCTTTACTTCTCCTTCCTACAATGAGCAGTTCTTC.

This clonotype was recorded at least ten times. V usage is TRBV29-1 and J usage is TRBJ2-1; TRBD2 matches 11 bases. The CDR3 consists of 14 residues. Germline CDR1 is SQVTM and CDR2 is ANQGSEA. V lost 3 bases and J lost 5; bases outside the gene matches: 3. In DNA form, the CDR3 reads TGCAGCGTTGACGGTAGCGGGAGGGACAATGAGCAGTTCTTC. This sequence encodes CSVDGSGRDNEQFF.

This clonotype was seen only a few times. The chain employs TRBV5-1 and TRBJ1-2; TRBD1 matches at 7 bases. Germline CDR1 is SGHRS and CDR2 is YFSETQ. The junction had 9 bases not matched to a gene; V was cut back by 4 bases and J by 0 bases. This CDR3 has 16 amino acids. The CDR3 is CASSQKTGLTNYGYTF. The CDR3 coding sequence is TGCGCCAGCAGCCAAAAGACAGGGTTAACTAACTATGGCTACACCTTC.

CDR3 DNA: TGTGCCATCAGGAACGTCCTAGGGATCAGCGAGCAGTACTTC. Protein sequence: CAIRNVLGISEQYF. The V and J genes are TRBV10-3 and TRBJ2-7, with no clear D. The CDR3 extends over 14 amino acids. V shed 6 bases and J shed 6 bases, with 18 bases lying between them. CDR1 is ENHRY, CDR2 SYGVKD, per germline.